Detailed here is one T cell receptor (beta chain). Antigen: not known. Relapses following autologous stem cell transplantation were seen in all patients, with brentuximab vedotin exposure varying. When best responses were assessed, they were complete response, partial response or progressive disease. This sample was taken from a study of PD-1 blockade in classical Hodgkin lymphoma. Findings and caveats of the study: Reports described newly diagnosed patients as having lower baseline TCR diversity than healthy donors. There was a significant rise in CD4+ TCR diversity by C4D1, with no such rise for CD8+. Complete responders matched newly diagnosed patients in baseline diversity.

Data came from immunoSEQ multiplex PCR; TCRdb stores just in-frame clones and leaves some out. In the table there are around 1,200 clones, 85% to 90% of which are singletons. This material consisted of peripheral blood mononuclear cells (PBMCs), taken at baseline. The clonotype originates from a human donor with classical Hodgkin lymphoma.

For the CDR3, the DNA is TGTGCCAGCTCACCAAAAGAGGTTATCGGACTAAGCACTGAAGCTTTCTTT. The encoded protein is CASSPKEVIGLSTEAFF. This chain links TRBV18 with TRBJ1-1, with unresolved D. The CDR3 has 17 amino acids. CDR1 is KGHSH, CDR2 LQKENI, per germline. V lost 2 bases and J 4 bases, leaving 20 bases between the germline ends. Filled out from reference TRBV18 and TRBJ1-1, the complete variable domain reads NAGVMQNPRHLVRRRGQEARLRCSPMKGHSHVYWYRQLPEEGLKFMVYLQKENIIDESGMPKERFSAEFPKEGPSILRIQQVVRGDSAAYFCASSPKEVIGLSTEAFFGQGTRLTVV.